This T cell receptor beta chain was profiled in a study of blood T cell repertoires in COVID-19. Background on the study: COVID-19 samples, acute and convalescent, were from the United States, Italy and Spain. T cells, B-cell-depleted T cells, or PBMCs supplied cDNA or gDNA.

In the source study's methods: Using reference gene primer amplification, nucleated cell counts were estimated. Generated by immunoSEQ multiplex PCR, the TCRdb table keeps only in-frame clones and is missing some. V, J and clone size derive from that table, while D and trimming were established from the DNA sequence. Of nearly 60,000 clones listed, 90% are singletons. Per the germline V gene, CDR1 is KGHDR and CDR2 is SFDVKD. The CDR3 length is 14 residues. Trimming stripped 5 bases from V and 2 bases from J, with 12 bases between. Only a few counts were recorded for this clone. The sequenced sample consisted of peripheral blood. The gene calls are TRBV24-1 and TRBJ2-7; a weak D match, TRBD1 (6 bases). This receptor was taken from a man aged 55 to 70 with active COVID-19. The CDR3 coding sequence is TGTGCCACCAGTGGGGGGCCCCTTCCCTACGAGCAGTACTTC. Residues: CATSGGPLPYEQYF.